Below are 25 T cell receptor beta chains sequenced from a single sample in a study of type 1 regulatory T cells. TCRdb itself ran the reads through MiXCR, one entry per CDR3 protein. The sample contains 88,000 or so distinct CDR3 sequences, less than 40% of which appear only once. Sequencing was performed on CD4+ T cells, either the whole sample or a sorted fraction (not recorded which). Receptor source: a human donor in good health.

The chain recombines TRBV6-6 with TRBJ2-3; 9 bases agree with TRBD2. Looked up from germline, CDR1 is MNHNY and CDR2 is SVGAGI (reference sequence). The CDR3 spans 16 residues. Trimming cost V 10 bases and J 0 bases; bases outside gene matches: 11. As DNA, the CDR3 is TGTGCCACTAAGAGCCGCGGGAGGGCTAGCACAGATACGCAGTATTTT. Translating it yields CATKSRGRASTDTQYF.

This clonotype was detected only a few times. V is TRBV5-1 and J is TRBJ2-5, with 12 positions matching TRBD1. V shed 1 base and J 4 bases; nucleotides not matched to a gene: 5. The CDR3 length is 16 residues. CDR1 and CDR2 from the germline V gene are SGHRS and YFSETQ. The CDR3 protein is CASSLSRDRGRETQYF. As DNA, the CDR3 is TGCGCCAGCAGCTTGTCTAGGGACAGGGGGCGAGAGACCCAGTACTTC.

This clonotype occurred a few times. The chain employs TRBV30 and TRBJ1-1; no clear D gene. V was trimmed by 1 base and J by 2 bases, leaving 5 bases between them. Germline V gene sequence: CDR1 GTSNPN, CDR2 SVGIG (reference sequence). The CDR3 extends over 12 amino acids. The CDR3 is CAWSEGNTEAFF. The CDR3 DNA reads TGTGCCTGGAGTGAAGGTAACACTGAAGCTTTCTTT.

To note about this clonotype: At one end, the junction sequence differs from germline, possibly due to a read error. V usage is TRBV9 and J usage is TRBJ2-5; D may correspond to TRBD1 or TRBD2 (5 bases each). This CDR3 contains 15 residues. Per the germline V gene, CDR1 is SGDLS and CDR2 is YYNGEE. The CDR3 region has the DNA TGTGCCAACAGCGCCCCGTGGGGGAACCAAGAGACCCAGTACTTC. Translated: CANSAPWGNQETQYF.

This chain uses TRBV11-2 with TRBJ2-2; the match to TRBD1 covers 8 bases. The V segment lost 5 bases and the J segment 1 base; nucleotides outside the gene matches: 3. The CDR3 is 15 amino acids. Germline assignment: CDR1 SGHAT and CDR2 FQNNGV. The CDR3 sequence: CASSPGTGNTGELFF. DNA of the CDR3: TGTGCCAGCAGCCCCGGGACAGGGAACACCGGGGAGCTGTTTTTT. The full variable domain, its missing parts supplied by reference TRBV11-2 and TRBJ2-2, is EAGVAQSPRYKIIEKRQSVAFWCNPISGHATLYWYQQILGQGPKLLIQFQNNGVVDDSQLPKDRFSAERLKGVDSTLKIQPAKLEDSAVYLCASSPGTGNTGELFFGEGSRLTVL.

In its sample, this clonotype was seen a few times. The chain joins TRBV7-2 to TRBJ2-7, with TRBD1 as a possible D gene (7 bases). Trimming cost V 1 base and J 7 bases, with 17 bases left between them. Looked up from germline, CDR1 is SGHTA and CDR2 is FQGNSA. The CDR3 totals 15 residues. CDR3 bases: TGTGCCAGCAGCTTAGGAGGGACAGCGGCGGGGGAGCAGTACTTC. Translated, it gives CASSLGGTAAGEQYF. The full variable domain, in which reference TRBV7-2 and TRBJ2-7 provide the parts outside the CDR3, is GAGVSQSPSNKVTEKGKDVELRCDPISGHTALYWYRQSLGQGLEFLIYFQGNSAPDKSGLPSDRFSAERTGGSVSTLTIQRTQQEDSAVYLCASSLGGTAAGEQYFGPGTRLTVT.

The chain has TRBV7-2 and TRBJ2-4; maybe TRBD2 (5 bases). CDR1 is SGHTA, CDR2 FQGNSA, per germline. There are 17 residues in the CDR3. V was clipped by 1 base and J by 1 base, with 14 bases between them. The CDR3, as DNA: TGTGCCAGCAGCTTAGTCGGCGGCACGGGGGCCAAAAACATTCAGTACTTC. Protein sequence: CASSLVGGTGAKNIQYF.

In its sample, this clonotype was seen a few times. The chain links TRBV20-1 to TRBJ1-6, with TRBD1 matching over 8 bases. V lost 0 bases to trimming and J lost 2 bases; unmatched junction nucleotides: 3. This CDR3 has 16 amino acids. Germline V CDR1 and CDR2: DFQATT, SNEGSKA (reference sequence). This CDR3 is CSARDWGQAYNSPLHF. The CDR3, as DNA: TGCAGTGCTAGAGATTGGGGACAGGCCTATAATTCACCCCTCCACTTT.

There are a few counts of this clonotype. The CDR3 DNA sequence: TGTGCCAGCAGCTTAAGACTAGCGGCTAACAATGAGCAGTTCTTC. This gives the protein CASSLRLAANNEQFF. This chain links TRBV7-3 with TRBJ2-1; 9 nucleotides agree with TRBD2. Germline values: CDR1 SGHTA, CDR2 FQGTGA. Germline trimming cut 1 base from V and 5 bases from J; bases unmatched to any gene: 3. The CDR3 loop spans 15 amino acids.

This clonotype has at least ten counts. This chain joins TRBV29-1 and TRBJ2-5; 7 positions agree with TRBD2. Germline V gene data show CDR1 as SQVTM and CDR2 as ANQGSEA. This CDR3 has 12 amino acids. The CDR3 nucleotides are TGCGGCGGGTCTAGCGGACAAGAGACCCAGTACTTC. Translated: CGGSSGQETQYF.

The chain is built from TRBV20-1 and TRBJ2-2; 12 bases map to TRBD1. Per germline, CDR1 DFQATT and CDR2 SNEGSKA (reference sequence). V was pared by 0 bases and J by 5 bases, with 13 bases of the junction left unmatched. This CDR3 has 19 amino acids. The chain's CDR3 is CSARDGNRDRGLGTGELFF. DNA for the CDR3: TGCAGTGCTAGAGATGGCAACCGGGACAGGGGGCTAGGGACCGGGGAGCTGTTTTTT.

The V call is TRBV21-1, the J call TRBJ2-3; the table names TRBD2, a call not compared with the DNA. TRBV21-1 is described as a pseudogene. There are 16 residues in the CDR3. CDR3 sequence (DNA): TGTGCCAGCAGCATAGGACTAGCGGGGGAAGCAGATACGCAGTATTTT. This encodes CASSIGLAGEADTQYF.

This clonotype appeared a few times. The chain links TRBV9 to TRBJ2-3; D possibly corresponds to TRBD2 (6 bases). With 6 bases removed from V and 2 bases from J, the gap between germline ends came to 13 bases. CDR3 length equals 14 residues. Germline V gene sequence: CDR1 SGDLS, CDR2 YYNGEE. The CDR3 loop reads CASTRDSATDTQYF. CDR3 bases: TGTGCCAGCACGAGGGACTCAGCCACAGATACGCAGTATTTT.

This clonotype occurred once. One end of the junction is discordant with germline, which a read error may explain. V is TRBV27 and J is TRBJ2-5; D gene uncertain. The CDR3 has 14 amino acids. CDR1 and CDR2 (germline): MNHEY, SMNVEV (reference sequence). CDR3 bases: TGTGCCAGCAGAAATAGACGATCACAAGAGACCAAGTACTTC. Its translation is CASRNRRSQETKYF.

This chain joins TRBV7-2 and TRBJ2-2, with 7 bases that match TRBD2. V lost 6 bases, J lost 5 bases, and 12 bases stayed unmatched. The CDR3 is 16 residues long. CDR1 SGHTA and CDR2 FQGNSA come from the germline V gene. The chain's CDR3 is CASSQNGGRRTGELFF. The CDR3 region has the DNA TGTGCCAGCAGTCAAAACGGCGGGAGACGGACCGGGGAGCTGTTTTTT.

The CDR3 sequence is CSVRLLSEAFF. The DNA for the CDR3 is TGCAGCGTCCGATTATTATCTGAAGCTTTCTTT. The chain employs TRBV29-1 and TRBJ1-1; D unclear. The germline V and J ends were trimmed by 6 bases and 6 bases, with 11 bases remaining between them. Germline lookup yields CDR1 SQVTM and CDR2 ANQGSEA. There are 11 residues in the CDR3.

This clonotype was seen only a few times. This chain uses TRBV20-1 with TRBJ1-5; no firm D call. Germline loops: CDR1 DFQATT, CDR2 SNEGSKA (reference sequence). The CDR3 spans 16 residues. Between the trimmed V and J ends, which lost 3 bases and 0 bases, there was a span of 15 bases. CDR3 sequence: CSASPSDTDSNQPQHF. The CDR3 coding sequence is TGCAGTGCTAGCCCCTCCGACACGGATAGCAATCAGCCCCAGCATTTT.

The rearrangement joins TRBV30 to TRBJ2-5; 11 nucleotides line up with TRBD2. The CDR3 sequence is 14 residues long. V dropped 0 bases and J dropped 5; count of bases not matched to a gene: 2. The germline V gene encodes CDR1 GTSNPN and CDR2 SVGIG (reference sequence). The CDR3 sequence: CAWSVSSGRETQYF. Written as DNA, the CDR3 is TGTGCCTGGAGTGTGTCTAGCGGGAGGGAGACCCAGTACTTC. The full variable domain, rest sourced from reference TRBV30 and TRBJ2-5, is SQTIHQWPATLVQPVGSPLSLECTVEGTSNPNLYWYRQAAGRGLQLLFYSVGIGQISSEVPQNLSASRPQDRQFILSSKKLLLSDSGFYLCAWSVSSGRETQYFGPGTRLLVL.

The chain carries TRBV7-2 and TRBJ1-5; possible D gene TRBD1, 6 bases. Looked up from germline, CDR1 is SGHTA and CDR2 is FQGNSA. The ends were cut back, 5 bases at V and 3 bases at J, with 14 bases in the middle. CDR3 size: 15 residues. The CDR3, as DNA: TGTGCCAGCAGCATTGGGGGGCGATTCAATCAGCCCCAGCATTTT. This gives the protein CASSIGGRFNQPQHF.

The rearrangement links TRBV7-2 to TRBJ2-6; D is ambiguous. CDR1 and CDR2 from the germline V gene are SGHTA and FQGNSA. The ends were cut back, 5 bases at V and 1 base at J, with 15 bases in the middle. The CDR3 extends over 17 amino acids. The DNA for the CDR3 is TGTGCCAGCAGCCGGGTGATGCTTACTTCTGGGGCCAACGTCCTGACTTTC. This codes for CASSRVMLTSGANVLTF.

This clonotype has just a few counts. This rearrangement joins TRBV6-2 or TRBV6-3 to TRBJ1-2; TRBD1 agrees at 7 bases. The CDR3 is made up of 14 amino acids. From germline, CDR1 is MNHEY and CDR2 SVGEGT. The junction had 5 bases not matched to a gene; V was cut back by 5 bases and J by 2 bases. CDR3 sequence reads: CASSDRQGNYGYTF. The CDR3 DNA reads TGTGCCAGCAGTGACCGACAGGGAAACTATGGCTACACCTTC.

The table lists this clonotype with a few counts. The V gene is TRBV7-8, the J gene TRBJ2-3; D possibly corresponds to TRBD2 (5 bases). Germline values: CDR1 SGHVS, CDR2 FQNEAQ. The V gene lost 4 bases and the J gene lost 1 base, with 9 bases spanning the gap. The CDR3 has 14 amino acids. CDR3 protein: CASSSSLRTDTQYF. The CDR3 DNA follows: TGTGCCAGCAGCTCTAGCCTCCGCACAGATACGCAGTATTTT. Using reference TRBV7-8 and TRBJ2-3 for the parts outside the CDR3, the full variable domain is GAGVSQSPRYKVAKRGQDVALRCDPISGHVSLFWYQQALGQGPEFLTYFQNEAQLDKSGLPSDRFFAERPEGSVSTLKIQRTQQEDSAVYLCASSSSLRTDTQYFGPGTRLTVL.

J is TRBJ2-6 and V is TRBV27; possibly TRBD2 for D (5 bases). This CDR3 spans 17 amino acids. The V end was cut by 2 bases, the J end by 0 bases, with 11 bases between. Germline assignment: CDR1 MNHEY and CDR2 SMNVEV (reference sequence). CDR3 protein: CASSLGGLFSGANVLTF. The CDR3 nucleotides read TGTGCCAGCAGTTTAGGAGGACTCTTCTCTGGGGCCAACGTCCTGACTTTC.

J is TRBJ1-5 and V is TRBV10-3; D is undetermined. The CDR3 extends over 13 amino acids. Germline CDR1 is ENHRY and CDR2 is SYGVKD. Trimming removed 6 bases from V and 3 bases from J, with 9 bases in between. The CDR3 here is CAISMTDNQPQHF. CDR3 nucleotide sequence: TGTGCCATCAGCATGACGGACAATCAGCCCCAGCATTTT.

J is TRBJ1-2 and V is TRBV12-3 or TRBV12-4; D is unclear. CDR3 length equals 13 residues. V was trimmed by 6 bases and J by 4 bases, leaving 12 bases between them. The CDR3, as DNA: TGTGCCAGCAGCGCGAGTGGTGGCTATGGCTACACCTTC. Its protein product is CASSASGGYGYTF.